This T cell receptor beta chain is from a study of T cell responses to AZD1222 COVID-19 vaccine. Overall study results and limits: In all cases, repertoires were sampled only after the peak T cell response. Seropositivity was recorded at baseline in only 5 or 6 AZD1222 recipients. Donors were mostly white British, more females; clonal diversity possibly underestimated. Nearly half of unique spike-specific TCRs reportedly avoided B.1.351 and B.1.1.7 mutated regions.

About this clone itself: The antigen remains undetermined.

The table came from immunoSEQ multiplex PCR; TCRdb's copy has only in-frame clones and leaves some out. The data show approximately 70,000 clones, about nine tenths seen once. The V end was cut by 0 bases, the J end by 3 bases, with 12 bases between. The germline V gene encodes CDR1 SGHRS and CDR2 YFSETQ. The CDR3 covers 15 residues. The V call is TRBV5-1, the J call TRBJ1-1; D is perhaps TRBD1 (5 bases). The sequences come from peripheral blood, collected 28 days after the second dose of the MenACWY control vaccine. This clonotype was sampled from an adult who received the MenACWY meningococcal vaccine as a control. The CDR3 spells CASSLGMRGDTEAFF. As DNA, the CDR3 is TGCGCCAGCAGCTTGGGTATGAGGGGTGACACTGAAGCTTTCTTT.